The clone carrying this TCR beta chain was seen once. Its antigen remains unidentified. The data were produced by immunoSEQ multiplex PCR, yet TCRdb's version contains in-frame clones alone and is incomplete. There are roughly 120,000 clones in the sample; 87% occur only once, and about 2.5% lies in the top ten. This entry is derived from a study of T cell responses to AZD1222 COVID-19 vaccine. General study results and limits: The span of vaccine-associated CD4 TCRs extended across spike, with dominance at 160-218 and 743-854. As reported, nearly half of all spike-specific TCRs target variant regions that are unmutated. Clonal diversity was possibly underestimated, and the donors were mostly white British, with more females.

CDR3 length: 15 residues. V was shortened by 3 bases and J by 0 bases, with 11 bases between the two germline ends. Germline values: CDR1 SGHVS, CDR2 FQNEAQ. The source material was peripheral blood, sampled 28 days after the second AZD1222 dose. This chain uses TRBV7-8 with TRBJ1-2; the D gene is possibly TRBD1 (5 bases). The clonotype was recovered from an adult who received the AZD1222 COVID-19 vaccine. The CDR3 nucleotides read TGTGCCAGCAGCTTCGGGGCTACGACTAACTATGGCTACACCTTC. This encodes CASSFGATTNYGYTF.